The 20 T cell receptor beta chains reported below all come from one sample, sequenced in a study of cytomegalovirus exposure and HLA in healthy donors. The PCR was carried out with 60 Vbeta primers and 13 Jbeta primers. TCRdb's table, derived via immunoSEQ multiplex PCR, lists solely in-frame clones and lacks some. Of 120,000 or so clones in the sample, less than 20% were seen once. Material for sequencing was PBMCs. These TCRs come from a woman between 18 and 29 years old in good health and CMV-seronegative.

This rearrangement joins TRBV19 to TRBJ2-1; 10 bases line up with TRBD2. Germline assignment: CDR1 LNHDA and CDR2 SQIVND (reference sequence). The CDR3 runs 15 residues. J was trimmed by 3 bases and V by 4 bases; bases with no gene match: 3. CDR3 sequence: CASSRLAGLYNEQFF. CDR3 nucleotides: TGTGCCAGTAGTAGACTAGCGGGCCTCTACAATGAGCAGTTCTTC.

This rearrangement joins TRBV19 to TRBJ1-1; D uncertain. The CDR3 runs to 13 residues. The V end was cut by 5 bases, the J end by 1 base, with 8 bases between. The germline gives CDR1 LNHDA, CDR2 SQIVND (reference sequence). DNA of the CDR3: TGTGCCAGTAGTGTCACAGCGAACACTGAAGCTTTCTTT. Translated, it gives CASSVTANTEAFF.

This clone has just a few counts. The rearrangement joins TRBV6-6 to TRBJ1-3; D might be TRBD1 (6 bases). There are 16 residues in the CDR3. The V gene lost 5 bases and the J gene lost 7 bases, with 21 bases spanning the gap. The germline CDR1 and CDR2 sequences are MNHNY and SVGAGI (reference sequence). CDR3 coding DNA: TGTGCCAGCAGTCCCCCATTCCCAGGGGAGAAGAACACCATATATTTT. This gives the protein CASSPPFPGEKNTIYF.

The sample holds a few counts of this clone. The V and J genes are TRBV27 and TRBJ2-1, with 10 positions matching TRBD2. This CDR3 region has 19 residues. V trimming: 3 bases; J trimming: 4 bases; junction bases outside the gene matches: 15. The V gene's germline CDR1 is MNHEY and CDR2 SMNVEV (reference sequence). In DNA form, the CDR3 reads TGTGCCAGCAGTTTCGATTATCCTAGCGGGGGCCGAGGGTACAATGAGCAGTTCTTC. Its protein product is CASSFDYPSGGRGYNEQFF.

The chain recombines TRBV5-5 with TRBJ1-3, with 8 bases identical to TRBD1. Looked up from germline, CDR1 is SGHKS and CDR2 is YYEKEE (reference sequence). Trimming cost V 1 base and J 4 bases; bases outside gene matches: 4. This CDR3 has 15 residues. CDR3 amino acids: CASSLSGGSGNTIYF. The CDR3, as DNA: TGTGCCAGCAGCTTGTCAGGGGGCTCGGGAAACACCATATATTTT. The full variable domain, in which reference TRBV5-5 and TRBJ1-3 provide the parts outside the CDR3, is DAGVTQSPTHLIKTRGQQVTLRCSPISGHKSVSWYQQVLGQGPQFIFQYYEKEERGRGNFPDRFSARQFPNYSSELNVNALLLGDSALYLCASSLSGGSGNTIYFGEGSWLTVV.

The chain couples TRBV5-1 to TRBJ2-7; 7 bases are shared with TRBD1. V was clipped by 7 bases and J by 2 bases; unmatched bases: 9. From germline, CDR1 is SGHRS and CDR2 YFSETQ. The CDR3 runs 14 residues. The chain's CDR3 is CASAPTGQTYEQYF. In DNA, the CDR3 is TGCGCCAGCGCCCCCACGGGACAGACCTACGAGCAGTACTTC.

This clone showed up just a few times. V is TRBV30 and J is TRBJ1-2; 7 bases align to TRBD1. The junction had 13 bases not matched to a gene; V was cut back by 1 base and J by 5 bases. Germline CDR1 is GTSNPN and CDR2 is SVGIG (reference sequence). The length of the CDR3 is 16 residues. CDR3 DNA sequence: TGTGCCTGGAGTGGAACAGGTAGAGGGGGCCTATATGGCTACACCTTC. Protein product: CAWSGTGRGGLYGYTF.

The J gene is TRBJ1-2, the V gene TRBV6-5; D possibly corresponds to TRBD1 (6 bases). V was shortened by 4 bases and J by 0 bases, with 9 bases between the two germline ends. Germline values: CDR1 MNHEY, CDR2 SVGAGI. This CDR3 region has 14 residues. Here the CDR3 DNA reads TGTGCCAGCAGTTGGTCAGGGGCTAACTATGGCTACACCTTC. The encoded protein is CASSWSGANYGYTF.

In this sample, this clone turned up a few times. This sequence joins TRBV2 and TRBJ2-3, with 11 nucleotides matching TRBD2. V shed 6 bases and J 4 bases; nucleotides not matched to a gene: 9. Per germline, CDR1 SNHLY and CDR2 FYNNEI. There are 16 residues in the CDR3. CDR3 sequence (DNA): TGTGCCAGCAGCTTCCCTAGCGGGGGGCCGGCAGATACGCAGTATTTT. Translated, it gives CASSFPSGGPADTQYF.

The genes are TRBV6-4 and TRBJ2-3; no definite D call. CDR3 size: 14 residues. Trimming took 0 bases from V and 0 from J, leaving 4 bases between them. Germline CDR1 MRHNA, CDR2 SNTAGT. The CDR3 coding sequence is TGTGCCAGCAGTGACTCTAGCAGCACAGATACGCAGTATTTT. Its protein is CASSDSSSTDTQYF.

This clone appeared a single time. This chain joins TRBV27 and TRBJ1-3; possibly TRBD1 for D (6 bases). Germline V gene sequence: CDR1 MNHEY, CDR2 SMNVEV (reference sequence). The CDR3 has 16 residues. The ends were cut back, 8 bases at V and 0 bases at J, with 17 bases in the middle. The CDR3 nucleotides read TGTGCCAGCCCGTCCAAGGGGGATTACTCTGGAAACACCATATATTTT. As protein: CASPSKGDYSGNTIYF.

This clone came up a few times. The chain recombines TRBV25-1 with TRBJ1-4, with 7 bases lining up with TRBD1. Germline V lookup: CDR1 MGHDK, CDR2 SYGVNS. The CDR3 is made up of 15 amino acids. J lost 2 bases, V lost 5 bases, and 5 bases had no gene match. The chain's CDR3 is CASSTKQGTNEKLFF. CDR3 in DNA: TGTGCCAGCAGTACAAAACAGGGGACTAATGAAAAACTGTTTTTT.

This clone has just a few counts. This chain joins TRBV4-1 and TRBJ2-2, with D possibly being TRBD1 (5 bases). Trimming left V 4 bases short and J 7 bases short, with 16 bases between. The CDR3 is made up of 15 amino acids. Germline assignment: CDR1 MGHRA and CDR2 YSYEKL. The CDR3 reads CASSPCCQGSGELFF. The CDR3 bases are TGCGCCAGCAGCCCGTGTTGTCAGGGCAGCGGGGAGCTGTTTTTT.

This clone appeared a few times. V is TRBV5-4 and J is TRBJ2-1, with D perhaps matching TRBD1 (6 bases). This CDR3 region has 13 residues. V was shortened by 4 bases and J by 4 bases, with 9 bases between the two germline ends. Germline V gene lookup returns CDR1 SGHNT and CDR2 YYREEE (reference sequence). The CDR3 sequence is CASSVQGYNEQFF. The CDR3 DNA is TGTGCCAGCAGCGTACAGGGTTACAATGAGCAGTTCTTC.

This clone was seen more than once but under ten times. The chain has TRBV19 and TRBJ1-2; 9 bases are a match to TRBD1. CDR3 length: 13 residues. Losses at the gene ends were 5 bases for V and 5 bases for J; bases not matched to a gene: 3. Germline V lookup: CDR1 LNHDA, CDR2 SQIVND (reference sequence). CDR3 nucleotides: TGTGCCAGTAGTCCCGGACAGGGGTATGGCTACACCTTC. Its translation is CASSPGQGYGYTF.

This clone was seen a few times. The rearrangement links TRBV2 to TRBJ1-1, with 9 bases that match TRBD1. With 6 bases clipped from V and 0 bases from J, the junction kept 5 bases outside the gene matches. The CDR3 runs 15 residues. Per the germline V gene, CDR1 is SNHLY and CDR2 is FYNNEI. The CDR3 DNA reads TGTGCCAGCAGGGCCCGGACAGGGGTGAACACTGAAGCTTTCTTT. Amino acid sequence: CASRARTGVNTEAFF.

The chain employs TRBV6-5 and TRBJ1-1; weak D call: TRBD1 (5 bases). V was clipped by 2 bases and J by 1 base, with 8 bases between them. CDR3 size: 14 residues. The germline V gene has CDR1 MNHEY and CDR2 SVGAGI. The chain's CDR3 is CASSYGAGNTEAFF. DNA for the CDR3: TGTGCCAGCAGTTACGGGGCCGGGAACACTGAAGCTTTCTTT.

The V and J genes are TRBV27 and TRBJ2-7; 8 positions agree with TRBD1. The V segment lost 5 bases and the J segment 6 bases; nucleotides outside the gene matches: 9. The germline gives CDR1 MNHEY, CDR2 SMNVEV (reference sequence). The CDR3 extends over 14 amino acids. In DNA, the CDR3 is TGTGCCAGCAGTATACGCGGACAGGGTGCCGAGCAGTACTTC. Amino acids: CASSIRGQGAEQYF.

The chain uses TRBV15 and TRBJ2-6; TRBD1 might be the D (5 bases). V lost 7 bases, J lost 1 base, and 17 bases lay in between. CDR3 size: 17 residues. The germline V gene encodes CDR1 LNHNV and CDR2 YYDKDF (reference sequence). The CDR3 is CATTVTLGQSGANVLTF. The DNA for the CDR3 is TGTGCCACCACCGTTACCCTGGGGCAGTCTGGGGCCAACGTCCTGACTTTC.

The CDR3 reads CAWSEDRGDQPQHF. CDR3 bases: TGTGCCTGGAGTGAAGACAGGGGGGACCAGCCCCAGCATTTT. This chain connects TRBV30 to TRBJ1-5, with 9 bases lining up with TRBD1. The CDR3 is made up of 14 amino acids. The J segment lost 7 bases and the V segment lost 1 base, leaving 5 bases of the junction unmatched. The germline CDR1 and CDR2 sequences are GTSNPN and SVGIG (reference sequence).